These 22 T cell receptor beta chains originate from one sample sequenced in a study of T cells in Graves' hyperthyroidism and ophthalmopathy (dated by TCRdb to about 2019). The method behind the library was multiplex PCR. TCRdb shows the sequencer as Illumina HiSeq 2000. TCR beta CDR3 regions were amplified from RNA transcripts. The TCR CDR3 was subjected to a first round of RT-PCR using the HTBI primer set and the Qiagen OneStep RT-PCR kit. TCRdb applied fastp at Q25 and MiXCR to the public reads, then kept only in-frame beta chains. Each CDR3 protein appears once, grouped with its most common genes and DNA. The sample data list a few hundred thousand distinct CDR3 sequences, and roughly 46% of these were observed just once. The top ten clones comprise approximately 8.2% of the sample. Sequencing was done on a sample of peripheral blood or thyroid tissue (not recorded which). These receptors all come from a woman aged 18-29 years with Graves' hyperthyroidism. Donor details come from another sample of the same person, matched by shared clones.

The chain links TRBV25-1 to TRBJ1-4; D is undetermined. CDR1 MGHDK and CDR2 SYGVNS come from the germline V gene. V was shortened by 3 bases and J by 3 bases, with 8 bases between the two germline ends. There are 14 residues in the CDR3. The CDR3 region has the DNA TGTGCCAGCAGTGACCGGTCGGCTAATGAAAAACTGTTTTTT. Translated: CASSDRSANEKLFF.

About this clonotype itself: Mismatch with germline at one junction end may stem from a read error. This chain joins TRBV24-1 and TRBJ1-1, with D hard to call. Germline lookup yields CDR1 KGHDR and CDR2 SFDVKD. This CDR3 comprises 15 residues. In DNA, the CDR3 is TGTGCCAGCAGTTTATACCGTAGAATGAACACTGAAGCTTTCTTT. Encoded protein: CASSLYRRMNTEAFF.

The genes are TRBV5-1 and TRBJ2-2, with 7 bases matching TRBD1. The V gene end was trimmed by 4 bases and the J gene end by 7 bases; junction bases not matched to a gene: 7. CDR1 and CDR2 (germline): SGHRS, YFSETQ. The CDR3 contains 14 residues. CDR3 nucleotide sequence: TGCGCCAGCAGCCTGAGTCAGGGGGTCGGGGAGCTGTTTTTT. Its translation is CASSLSQGVGELFF.

This clonotype was counted at least ten times. The rearrangement joins TRBV9 to TRBJ2-7, with 7 bases identical to TRBD1. CDR3 length: 15 amino acids. Germline CDR1 SGDLS, CDR2 YYNGEE. V was clipped by 0 bases and J by 2 bases; unmatched bases: 5. CDR3 DNA: TGTGCCAGCAGCGTAGAAGGGACAGAGGCCTACGAGCAGTACTTC. This gives the protein CASSVEGTEAYEQYF.

The chain couples TRBV9 to TRBJ1-1, with 7 bases identical to TRBD1. This CDR3 contains 15 residues. V dropped 4 bases and J dropped 4; count of bases not matched to a gene: 10. CDR1 and CDR2 from the germline V gene are SGDLS and YYNGEE. CDR3 loop: CASSPKGALGTEAFF. CDR3 coding DNA: TGTGCCAGCAGCCCCAAGGGGGCCTTGGGCACTGAAGCTTTCTTT.

In its sample, this clonotype was seen a few times. The rearrangement joins TRBV20-1 to TRBJ2-6; 10 bases are a match to TRBD1. The germline V gene has CDR1 DFQATT and CDR2 SNEGSKA (reference sequence). Trimming took 6 bases from V and 0 from J; bases not matched to a gene: 5. The CDR3 sequence is 16 residues long. For the CDR3, the DNA is TGCAGTGCCCAGACAGGGGGCGTCTCTGGGGCCAACGTCCTGACTTTC. Translated: CSAQTGGVSGANVLTF.

In this sample, this clonotype turned up many times. The rearrangement links TRBV6-6 to TRBJ2-5; no clear D. The V and J ends lost 6 bases and 5 bases respectively, with 19 bases between them. The CDR3 covers 15 residues. Germline-derived CDR1 and CDR2 are MNHNY and SVGAGI (reference sequence). The CDR3 is CASSYAADLDETQYF. The CDR3 nucleotides are TGTGCCAGCAGCTACGCCGCCGATCTTGATGAGACCCAGTACTTC.

This clonotype showed up just a few times. The CDR3 loop reads CSASLMAETQYF. For the CDR3, the DNA is TGCAGCGCCTCCCTCATGGCGGAGACCCAGTACTTC. The genes are TRBV29-1 and TRBJ2-5; unclear D gene. The V and J ends lost 7 bases and 5 bases respectively, with 14 bases between them. The CDR3 length is 12 residues. Germline values: CDR1 SQVTM, CDR2 ANQGSEA.

This clonotype was counted a few times. The chain uses TRBV7-2 and TRBJ1-2, with TRBD1 as a possible D gene (5 bases). The V end was cut by 6 bases, the J end by 11 bases, with 19 bases between. Germline CDR1 reads SGHTA; CDR2 reads FQGNSA. The CDR3 consists of 13 residues. The CDR3 spells CASSEVLQAWYTF. The CDR3 DNA sequence: TGTGCCAGCAGTGAAGTCCTACAGGCGTGGTACACCTTC.

This chain joins TRBV29-1 and TRBJ1-2, with a weak D call TRBD1 (6 bases). CDR3 length: 12 residues. CDR1 is SQVTM and CDR2 is ANQGSEA in the germline V gene. Trimming stripped 8 bases from V and 4 bases from J, with 14 bases between. CDR3 protein: CSLEQGPYGYTF. The CDR3 nucleotides are TGCAGCTTAGAACAGGGCCCCTATGGCTACACCTTC.

This clonotype was counted many times. This CDR3 reads CSVTLGPDTEAFF. The CDR3 DNA is TGCAGCGTTACCCTGGGGCCCGACACTGAAGCTTTCTTT. The J gene is TRBJ1-1, the V gene TRBV29-1; D is perhaps TRBD1 (5 bases). This CDR3 contains 13 residues. Germline values: CDR1 SQVTM, CDR2 ANQGSEA. V was trimmed by 5 bases and J by 3 bases, leaving 13 bases between them.

The rearrangement links TRBV24-1 to TRBJ2-2; the match to TRBD1 covers 7 bases. J lost 8 bases, V lost 11 bases, and 16 bases had no gene match. CDR1 and CDR2 (germline): KGHDR, SFDVKD. The CDR3 spans 15 residues. CDR3: CASRSNRRGQGELFF. The DNA of the CDR3 is TGTGCCAGCAGATCCAACCGAAGGGGGCAGGGGGAGCTGTTTTTT.

The rearrangement uses TRBV15 and TRBJ2-6; D unclear. CDR1 LNHNV and CDR2 YYDKDF come from the germline V gene (reference sequence). The CDR3 is 14 amino acids. The ends were cut back, 0 bases at V and 3 bases at J, with 3 bases in the middle. In DNA, the CDR3 is TGTGCCACCAGCAGAGATTATGGGGCCAACGTCCTGACTTTC. This gives the protein CATSRDYGANVLTF.

The sample holds many counts of this clonotype. This chain joins TRBV3-1 and TRBJ1-6, with a possible D match to TRBD1 (5 bases). Germline V gives CDR1 LGHDT, CDR2 YNNKEL (reference sequence). CDR3 length equals 15 residues. The germline V and J ends were trimmed by 3 bases and 0 bases, with 6 bases remaining between them. The CDR3 region is CASSHRASYNSPLHF. In DNA, the CDR3 is TGTGCCAGCAGCCACAGGGCCTCCTATAATTCACCCCTCCACTTT.

The genes are TRBV25-1 and TRBJ1-2, with 7 bases that match TRBD1. The CDR3 consists of 14 residues. J gave up 6 bases and V 11 bases, and 15 bases lay outside the gene matches. Germline CDR1 and CDR2: MGHDK and SYGVNS. The CDR3 here is CAGSTGIWIDGYTF. The CDR3, as DNA: TGTGCCGGCTCGACAGGGATTTGGATTGATGGCTACACCTTC.

The V call is TRBV7-2, the J call TRBJ1-1; the D gene is possibly TRBD1 (6 bases). V was shortened by 5 bases and J by 3 bases, with 16 bases between the two germline ends. The CDR3 runs to 15 residues. Germline V gene lookup returns CDR1 SGHTA and CDR2 FQGNSA. Here the CDR3 DNA reads TGTGCCAGCAGCCCAGTGGGGGCCTCGGACACTGAAGCTTTCTTT. Amino acid sequence: CASSPVGASDTEAFF. Complete variable domain (other parts from reference TRBV7-2 and TRBJ1-1): GAGVSQSPSNKVTEKGKDVELRCDPISGHTALYWYRQSLGQGLEFLIYFQGNSAPDKSGLPSDRFSAERTGGSVSTLTIQRTQQEDSAVYLCASSPVGASDTEAFFGQGTRLTVV.

This clonotype was found many times. The V and J genes are TRBV15 and TRBJ1-1, with a weak D call TRBD1 (5 bases). The ends were cut back, 2 bases at V and 0 bases at J, with 10 bases in the middle. This CDR3 contains 15 residues. CDR1 and CDR2 from the germline V gene are LNHNV and YYDKDF (reference sequence). In DNA form, the CDR3 reads TGTGCCACCAGCAGACCAGGGTCCCTGAACACTGAAGCTTTCTTT. Protein sequence: CATSRPGSLNTEAFF.

This clonotype was picked up a small number of times. This chain connects TRBV20-1 to TRBJ2-5; 8 nucleotides line up with TRBD1. The CDR3 totals 14 residues. Germline-derived CDR1 and CDR2 are DFQATT and SNEGSKA (reference sequence). The V gene end was trimmed by 6 bases and the J gene end by 1 base; junction bases not matched to a gene: 7. The CDR3 nucleotides read TGCAGTGCACTACAGGGGGGCGGCCAAGAGACCCAGTACTTC. Its translation: CSALQGGGQETQYF.

The gene calls are TRBV18 and TRBJ1-1, with D possibly matching TRBD1 (5 bases). The CDR3 loop spans 15 amino acids. V was pared by 3 bases and J by 3 bases, with 14 bases between. The germline CDR1 and CDR2 sequences are KGHSH and LQKENI. CDR3 sequence: CASSPLDLGDTEAFF. The DNA for the CDR3 is TGTGCCAGCTCACCGCTTGACCTGGGGGACACTGAAGCTTTCTTT. Based on the CDR3 plus reference TRBV18 and TRBJ1-1, the full variable domain is NAGVMQNPRHLVRRRGQEARLRCSPMKGHSHVYWYRQLPEEGLKFMVYLQKENIIDESGMPKERFSAEFPKEGPSILRIQQVVRGDSAAYFCASSPLDLGDTEAFFGQGTRLTVV.

This chain connects TRBV24-1 to TRBJ2-5; possibly TRBD2 for D (6 bases). Germline CDR1 reads KGHDR; CDR2 reads SFDVKD. V was cut by 4 bases and J by 1 base, with 12 bases left in between. The CDR3 sequence is 15 residues long. The CDR3 reads CATSEPGTVQETQYF. The CDR3 region has the DNA TGTGCCACCAGTGAACCAGGGACTGTCCAAGAGACCCAGTACTTC.

This clonotype was observed a few times. This chain links TRBV2 with TRBJ1-4; possibly TRBD1 for D (5 bases). The CDR3 covers 14 residues. V was pared by 3 bases and J by 7 bases, with 12 bases between. Germline-derived CDR1 and CDR2 are SNHLY and FYNNEI. CDR3 protein: CASSEEGMGEKLFF. As DNA, the CDR3 is TGTGCCAGCAGTGAGGAGGGGATGGGTGAAAAACTGTTTTTT. The complete variable domain, with remaining parts taken from reference TRBV2 and TRBJ1-4, reads EPEVTQTPSHQVTQMGQEVILRCVPISNHLYFYWYRQILGQKVEFLVSFYNNEISEKSEIFDDQFSVERPDGSNFTLKIRSTKLEDSAMYFCASSEEGMGEKLFFGSGTQLSVL.

The chain employs TRBV7-9 and TRBJ1-3; D is possibly TRBD1 (5 bases). Per the germline V gene, CDR1 is SEHNR and CDR2 is FQNEAQ (reference sequence). The CDR3 has 15 amino acids. V lost 4 bases to trimming and J lost 8 bases, with 18 bases between them. CDR3 sequence reads: CASSYPGRLLDTIYF. The CDR3 region has the DNA TGTGCCAGCAGCTACCCGGGACGCCTCTTAGACACCATATATTTT. Full variable domain (remainder filled in from reference TRBV7-9 and TRBJ1-3): DTGVSQNPRHKITKRGQNVTFRCDPISEHNRLYWYRQTLGQGPEFLTYFQNEAQLEKSRLLSDRFSAERPKGSFSTLEIQRTEQGDSAMYLCASSYPGRLLDTIYFGEGSWLTVV.